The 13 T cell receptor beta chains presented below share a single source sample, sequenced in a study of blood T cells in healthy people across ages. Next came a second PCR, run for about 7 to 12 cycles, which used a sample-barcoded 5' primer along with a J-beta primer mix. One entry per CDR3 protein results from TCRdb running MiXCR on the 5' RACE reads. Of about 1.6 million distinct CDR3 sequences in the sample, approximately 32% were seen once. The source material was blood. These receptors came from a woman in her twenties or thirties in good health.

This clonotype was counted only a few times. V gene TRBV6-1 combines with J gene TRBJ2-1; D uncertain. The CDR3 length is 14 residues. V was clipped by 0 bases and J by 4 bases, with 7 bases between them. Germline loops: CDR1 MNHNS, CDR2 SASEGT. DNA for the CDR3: TGTGCCAGCAGTGAAGCAGGCTATTACAATGAGCAGTTCTTC. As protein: CASSEAGYYNEQFF.

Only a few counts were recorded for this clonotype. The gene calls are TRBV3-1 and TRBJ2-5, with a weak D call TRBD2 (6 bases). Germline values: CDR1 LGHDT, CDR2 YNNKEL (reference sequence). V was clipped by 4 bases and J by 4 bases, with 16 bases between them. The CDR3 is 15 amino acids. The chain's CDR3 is CASSLRRGRVETQYF. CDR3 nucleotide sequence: TGTGCCAGCAGCCTCCGCCGGGGGAGAGTAGAGACCCAGTACTTC.

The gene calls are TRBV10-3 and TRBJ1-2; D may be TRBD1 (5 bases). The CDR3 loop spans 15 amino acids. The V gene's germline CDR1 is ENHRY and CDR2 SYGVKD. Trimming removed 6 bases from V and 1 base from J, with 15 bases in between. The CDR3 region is CAISRVLDSNYGYTF. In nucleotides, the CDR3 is TGTGCCATCAGCAGAGTGCTAGACAGTAACTATGGCTACACCTTC.

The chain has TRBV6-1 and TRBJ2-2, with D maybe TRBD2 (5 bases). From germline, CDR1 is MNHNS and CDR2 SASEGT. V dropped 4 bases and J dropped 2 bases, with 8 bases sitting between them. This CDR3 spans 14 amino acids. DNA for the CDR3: TGTGCCAGCAGTGGAGGGATTAACACCGGGGAGCTGTTTTTT. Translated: CASSGGINTGELFF.

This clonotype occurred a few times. The CDR3 is CSVRAMGTDTQYF. CDR3 in DNA: TGCAGTGTCAGGGCCATGGGCACAGATACGCAGTATTTT. This chain connects TRBV20-1 to TRBJ2-3; perhaps TRBD1 as D (5 bases). The CDR3 runs to 13 residues. Germline CDR1 is DFQATT and CDR2 is SNEGSKA (reference sequence). Trimming shortened V by 7 bases and J by 1 base, and 12 bases separated the two germline ends.

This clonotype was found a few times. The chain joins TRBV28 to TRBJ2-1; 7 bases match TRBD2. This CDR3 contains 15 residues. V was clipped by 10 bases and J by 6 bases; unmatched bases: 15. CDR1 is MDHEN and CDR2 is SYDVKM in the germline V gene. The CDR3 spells CATSLRGGRGNEQFF. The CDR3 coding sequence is TGTGCCACCTCTCTTCGGGGAGGGCGAGGCAATGAGCAGTTCTTC. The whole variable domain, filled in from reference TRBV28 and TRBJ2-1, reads DVKVTQSSRYLVKRTGEKVFLECVQDMDHENMFWYRQDPGLGLRLIYFSYDVKMKEKGDIPEGYSVSREKKERFSLILESASTNQTSMYLCATSLRGGRGNEQFFGPGTRLTVL.

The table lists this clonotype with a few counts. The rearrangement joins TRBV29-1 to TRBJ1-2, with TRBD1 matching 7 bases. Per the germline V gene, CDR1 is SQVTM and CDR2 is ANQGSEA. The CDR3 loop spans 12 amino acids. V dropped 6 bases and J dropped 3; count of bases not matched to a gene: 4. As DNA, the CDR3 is TGCAGCGTAGGGGGCTTGGACTATGGCTACACCTTC. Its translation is CSVGGLDYGYTF. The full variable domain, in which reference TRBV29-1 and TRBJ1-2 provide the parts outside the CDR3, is SAVISQKPSRDICQRGTSLTIQCQVDSQVTMMFWYRQQPGQSLTLIATANQGSEATYESGFVIDKFPISRPNLTFSTLTVSNMSPEDSSIYLCSVGGLDYGYTFGSGTRLTVV.

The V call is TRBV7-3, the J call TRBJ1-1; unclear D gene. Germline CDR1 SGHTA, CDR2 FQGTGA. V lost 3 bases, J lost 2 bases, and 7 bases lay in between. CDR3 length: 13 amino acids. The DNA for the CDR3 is TGTGCCAGCAGCTTTACGCGTAACACTGAAGCTTTCTTT. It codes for CASSFTRNTEAFF. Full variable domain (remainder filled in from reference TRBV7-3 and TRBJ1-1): GAGVSQTPSNKVTEKGKYVELRCDPISGHTALYWYRQSLGQGPEFLIYFQGTGAADDSGLPNDRFFAVRPEGSVSTLKIQRTERGDSAVYLCASSFTRNTEAFFGQGTRLTVV.

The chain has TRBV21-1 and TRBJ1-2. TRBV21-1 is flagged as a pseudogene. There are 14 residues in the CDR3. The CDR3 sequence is CASSEHSGRYGYTF. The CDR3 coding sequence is TGTGCCAGCAGCGAACACTCGGGGAGATATGGCTACACCTTC.

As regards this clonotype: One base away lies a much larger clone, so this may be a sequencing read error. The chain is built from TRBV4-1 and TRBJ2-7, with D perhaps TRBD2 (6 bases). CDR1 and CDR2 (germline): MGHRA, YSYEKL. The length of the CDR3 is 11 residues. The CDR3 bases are TGCGCCAGCTCCAAGGACTACGTGCAGTACTTC. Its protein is CASSKDYVQYF.

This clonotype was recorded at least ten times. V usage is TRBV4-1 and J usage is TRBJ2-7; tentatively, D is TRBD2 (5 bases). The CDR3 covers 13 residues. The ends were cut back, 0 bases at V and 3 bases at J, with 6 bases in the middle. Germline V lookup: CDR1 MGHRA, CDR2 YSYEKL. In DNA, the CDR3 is TGCGCCAGCAGCCAAGAGAGGGACTACGAGCAGTACTTC. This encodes CASSQERDYEQYF.

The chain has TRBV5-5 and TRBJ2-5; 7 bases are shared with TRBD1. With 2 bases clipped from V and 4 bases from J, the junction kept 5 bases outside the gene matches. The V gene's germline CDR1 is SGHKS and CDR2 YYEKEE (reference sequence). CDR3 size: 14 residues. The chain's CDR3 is CASSLPRGTETQYF. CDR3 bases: TGTGCCAGCAGCTTACCCAGGGGGACAGAGACCCAGTACTTC.

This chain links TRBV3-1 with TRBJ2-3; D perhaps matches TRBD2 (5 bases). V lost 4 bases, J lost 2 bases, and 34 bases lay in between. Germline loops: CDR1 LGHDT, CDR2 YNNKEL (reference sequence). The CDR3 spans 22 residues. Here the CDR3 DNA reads TGTGCCAGCAGCCGTGGGAGCAGGTTGCAAAGGTGGTTCTGGGCCTTCACAGATACGCAGTATTTT. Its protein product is CASSRGSRLQRWFWAFTDTQYF.